This T cell receptor (beta chain) derives from a study of blood T cells in healthy people across ages. In the study overall: Per two T cells, about one barcoded beta molecule was captured through template switching. The study, taken as a whole, reports: More naive CD4+ cells and higher diversity were found in long-lived than in aged donors. The diversity estimates, figures obtained from one million T cells, were considered underestimates. The unsorted PBMCs prevented any conclusive comparison of naive versus antigen-experienced cells.

This CDR3 has 18 residues. From germline, CDR1 is LGHDT and CDR2 YNNKEL (reference sequence). Deletions cut 0 bases from V and 5 bases from J, with 19 bases between. Remarks on this clonotype: Its antigen is still unknown.

The second PCR ran about 6 to 11 cycles with a sample-barcoded 5' primer and J-beta primers. TCRdb ran MiXCR on the 5' RACE reads and lists one entry per CDR3 protein. The sample holds around 990,000 distinct CDR3 sequences; 25% are singletons and the top ten take 0.75%. These data were also reused for a study on T cells of mothers and their children.

The clonotype originates from a girl aged 2 to 9 in good health. Sequencing input: blood. V is TRBV3-1 and J is TRBJ1-4, with a possible D match to TRBD1 (6 bases). DNA for the CDR3: TGTGCCAGCAGCCAAGAGCTTATAGAGAGGGGGGGGAATGAAAAACTGTTTTTT. Translating gives CASSQELIERGGNEKLFF. The full variable domain, completed using reference TRBV3-1 and TRBJ1-4, is DTAVSQTPKYLVTQMGNDKSIKCEQNLGHDTMYWYKQDSKKFLKIMFSYNNKELIINETVPNRFSPKSPDKAHLNLHINSLELGDSAVYFCASSQELIERGGNEKLFFGSGTQLSVL.